The 15 T cell receptor beta chains reported below all come from one sample, sequenced in a study of T cell responses to AZD1222 COVID-19 vaccine. TCRdb's copy holds only in-frame clones and misses some; the assay was immunoSEQ multiplex PCR. The data hold 100,000 or so clones, with around 85% observed a single time. Sequencing used peripheral blood, obtained on day 0 of AZD1222 vaccination. These receptors all stem from an adult in good health.

The rearrangement uses TRBV19 and TRBJ1-4; D is unresolved. Trimming removed 1 base from V and 6 bases from J, with 15 bases in between. The CDR3 spans 16 residues. Germline V gene data show CDR1 as LNHDA and CDR2 as SQIVND (reference sequence). The CDR3 reads CASSIVWTKGHEKLFF. The CDR3 bases are TGTGCCAGTAGTATAGTCTGGACCAAAGGGCATGAAAAACTGTTTTTT.

The chain uses TRBV29-1 and TRBJ2-3; D may be TRBD1 or TRBD2 (6 bases each). The germline V gene has CDR1 SQVTM and CDR2 ANQGSEA. The CDR3 contains 15 residues. The V end lost 0 bases, the J end lost 9 bases, and 19 bases lay between the germline ends. The CDR3 DNA reads TGCAGCGTTGAAGATTTTCCAGACGGGGGACAAACGCAGTATTTT. It encodes CSVEDFPDGGQTQYF.

The chain recombines TRBV29-1 with TRBJ2-7; 10 bases are shared with TRBD1. The length of the CDR3 is 13 residues. Germline V gives CDR1 SQVTM, CDR2 ANQGSEA. Trimming cost V 5 bases and J 3 bases; bases outside gene matches: 4. The CDR3 is CSVTGQGLYEQYF. The CDR3, as DNA: TGCAGCGTTACGGGACAGGGGCTCTACGAGCAGTACTTC.

Only one count was recorded for this clone. V is TRBV11-2 and J is TRBJ1-1; D might be TRBD1 (6 bases). The CDR3 covers 13 residues. Germline V lookup: CDR1 SGHAT, CDR2 FQNNGV. Trimming left V 5 bases short and J 3 bases short, with 10 bases between. CDR3 region: CASSGQTDTEAFF. The CDR3 DNA is TGTGCCAGCAGCGGACAGACCGACACTGAAGCTTTCTTT.

V gene TRBV7-8 combines with J gene TRBJ2-2; 7 bases fit TRBD1. Germline V gene lookup returns CDR1 SGHVS and CDR2 FQNEAQ. V lost 5 bases to trimming and J lost 6 bases; unmatched junction nucleotides: 9. The CDR3 is 15 residues long. For the CDR3, the DNA is TGTGCCAGCAGCAGCGACAGGGTTTCAGCCGGGGAGCTGTTTTTT. It is translated as CASSSDRVSAGELFF. Variable domain in full (rest from reference TRBV7-8 and TRBJ2-2): GAGVSQSPRYKVAKRGQDVALRCDPISGHVSLFWYQQALGQGPEFLTYFQNEAQLDKSGLPSDRFFAERPEGSVSTLKIQRTQQEDSAVYLCASSSDRVSAGELFFGEGSRLTVL.

V usage is TRBV5-1 and J usage is TRBJ2-7; 11 nucleotides agree with TRBD1. The CDR3 contains 16 residues. The trim removed 4 bases at V and 0 bases at J, leaving 6 bases unmatched. Germline-derived CDR1 and CDR2 are SGHRS and YFSETQ. Here the CDR3 DNA reads TGCGCCAGCAGCGCGGACAGGGGGCGCCCCTCCTACGAGCAGTACTTC. Translation: CASSADRGRPSYEQYF.

The CDR3 DNA is TGTGCCAGCAGCTTAGAGGTCGGACAGCTCTCGGGCTACACCTTC. Amino acid sequence: CASSLEVGQLSGYTF. V is TRBV7-6 and J is TRBJ1-2, with a possible D match to TRBD1 (6 bases). The germline V gene encodes CDR1 SGHVS and CDR2 FNYEAQ. CDR3 size: 15 residues. Deletions cut 1 base from V and 8 bases from J, with 17 bases between.

The sample holds a few counts of this clone. This chain uses TRBV9 with TRBJ2-7, with a tentative D call TRBD1 (6 bases). V dropped 1 base and J dropped 0 bases, with 11 bases sitting between them. The CDR3 totals 15 residues. CDR1 is SGDLS, CDR2 YYNGEE, per germline. For the CDR3, the DNA is TGTGCCAGCAGCGTAACCGACAGGAGCTCCTACGAGCAGTACTTC. Protein: CASSVTDRSSYEQYF.

The chain couples TRBV7-9 to TRBJ1-4; TRBD1 might be the D (5 bases). This CDR3 has 17 amino acids. With 2 bases removed from V and 3 bases from J, the gap between germline ends came to 16 bases. Germline CDR1 and CDR2: SEHNR and FQNEAQ (reference sequence). CDR3 sequence (DNA): TGTGCCAGCAGCTTAATGGGGACCTTTGGGTCTAATGAAAAACTGTTTTTT. Its translation: CASSLMGTFGSNEKLFF.

The J gene is TRBJ2-3, the V gene TRBV6-5; 9 nucleotides align to TRBD2. Trimming removed 4 bases from V and 4 bases from J; junction bases left unmatched: 3. The CDR3 has 14 residues. Germline CDR1 MNHEY, CDR2 SVGAGI. CDR3 sequence: CASSSAGGSDTQYF. The DNA of the CDR3 is TGTGCCAGCAGTTCTGCGGGGGGGTCAGATACGCAGTATTTT.

The chain has TRBV2 and TRBJ2-1, with TRBD2 matching 12 bases. Germline V gene sequence: CDR1 SNHLY, CDR2 FYNNEI. This CDR3 has 14 amino acids. V lost 3 bases, J lost 7 bases, and 1 base stayed unmatched. The CDR3 nucleotides read TGTGCCAGCAGTGATGGGACTAGCGGGAATGAGCAGTTCTTC. Amino acids: CASSDGTSGNEQFF.

V and J are TRBV6-2 or TRBV6-3 and TRBJ2-1; 10 positions match TRBD2. The V segment lost 5 bases and the J segment 4 bases; nucleotides outside the gene matches: 5. There are 15 residues in the CDR3. CDR1 MNHEY and CDR2 SVGEGT come from the germline V gene. The DNA for the CDR3 is TGTGCCAGCAGTACGACTAGCGGGTCATACAATGAGCAGTTCTTC. This translates into CASSTTSGSYNEQFF.

This rearrangement joins TRBV24-1 to TRBJ2-3; 9 bases match TRBD2. The CDR3 consists of 14 residues. V shed 4 bases, J shed 3 bases, and the junction held 1 base outside the gene matches. The V gene's germline CDR1 is KGHDR and CDR2 SFDVKD. This CDR3 is CATSDAGGTDTQYF. CDR3 sequence (DNA): TGTGCCACCAGTGACGCGGGGGGGACAGATACGCAGTATTTT.

Only one count was recorded for this clone. The chain recombines TRBV12-3 or TRBV12-4 with TRBJ1-1, with D maybe TRBD1 (5 bases). The CDR3 runs 13 residues. V shed 3 bases and J shed 7 bases, with 12 bases lying between them. The CDR3 spells CASSFAGQFEAFF. The CDR3 bases are TGTGCCAGCAGTTTCGCCGGACAATTTGAAGCTTTCTTT.

This chain connects TRBV5-1 to TRBJ2-7; TRBD2 aligns across 7 bases. The CDR3 is made up of 16 amino acids. CDR1 is SGHRS, CDR2 YFSETQ, per germline. The V gene end was trimmed by 0 bases and the J gene end by 3 bases; junction bases not matched to a gene: 9. The CDR3 spells CASSLGAGESFYEQYF. CDR3 nucleotides: TGCGCCAGCAGCTTGGGTGCGGGGGAGTCGTTCTACGAGCAGTACTTC.